These 23 T cell receptor beta chains share one sample of origin, sequenced in a study of identical twins. MiXCR, applied by TCRdb to the 5' RACE reads, yields one record per CDR3 protein. The sample lists about 190,000 distinct CDR3 sequences, more than 15% seen once, with over 35% in the top ten. The sample also formed part of further work on T cells expressing NK-cell markers.

The sequencing input was CD8+ T cells sorted from blood. The receptors here all came from a woman between 18 and 30 years old in good health.

The chain joins TRBV5-5 to TRBJ2-1; no firm D call. The CDR3 is 13 amino acids. V lost 2 bases and J 3 bases, leaving 6 bases between the germline ends. Germline CDR1 reads SGHKS; CDR2 reads YYEKEE (reference sequence). CDR3 sequence: CASSFTVYNEQFF. In DNA, the CDR3 is TGTGCCAGCAGCTTCACGGTCTACAATGAGCAGTTCTTC. The full variable domain, with the rest looked up from reference TRBV5-5 and TRBJ2-1, is DAGVTQSPTHLIKTRGQQVTLRCSPISGHKSVSWYQQVLGQGPQFIFQYYEKEERGRGNFPDRFSARQFPNYSSELNVNALLLGDSALYLCASSFTVYNEQFFGPGTRLTVL.

This clonotype was observed a handful of times. This chain joins TRBV25-1 and TRBJ2-7; D might be TRBD1 (6 bases). CDR3 length: 13 amino acids. The germline CDR1 and CDR2 sequences are MGHDK and SYGVNS. Trimming shortened V by 4 bases and J by 6 bases, and 13 bases separated the two germline ends. In DNA form, the CDR3 reads TGTGCCAGCAGTGGGCAGGGGTTAATCGAGCAGTACTTC. Protein product: CASSGQGLIEQYF.

The chain links TRBV20-1 to TRBJ2-1, with no clear D. The CDR3 is made up of 14 amino acids. The V gene lost 2 bases and the J gene lost 5 bases, with 13 bases spanning the gap. Germline V gene data show CDR1 as DFQATT and CDR2 as SNEGSKA (reference sequence). The CDR3 DNA sequence: TGCAGTGCTAGAAGTCATCGAGACCACAATGAGCAGTTCTTC. Its protein product is CSARSHRDHNEQFF.

This clonotype turned up a few times. The V call is TRBV20-1, the J call TRBJ1-1; D is possibly TRBD1 (5 bases). CDR1 is DFQATT, CDR2 SNEGSKA, per germline (reference sequence). Trimming pared 4 bases from V and 3 bases from J, leaving 15 bases between. The CDR3 runs to 14 residues. For the CDR3, the DNA is TGCAGTGCTAATAGTGTGGAGGGGTACACTGAAGCTTTCTTT. Encoded protein: CSANSVEGYTEAFF.

This clonotype has just a few counts. The chain employs TRBV7-9 and TRBJ1-2, with D perhaps matching TRBD1 (5 bases). CDR1 and CDR2 from the germline V gene are SEHNR and FQNEAQ (reference sequence). The CDR3 sequence is 15 residues long. Trimming cost V 5 bases and J 5 bases, with 18 bases left between them. CDR3 coding DNA: TGTGCCAGCAGCGCCTTGGCGGGGACTAGGTATGGCTACACCTTC. Its protein product is CASSALAGTRYGYTF.

This clonotype has more than one count but fewer than ten. The gene calls are TRBV20-1 and TRBJ2-5; the match to TRBD1 covers 11 bases. Germline V gives CDR1 DFQATT, CDR2 SNEGSKA (reference sequence). The CDR3 contains 13 residues. V lost 7 bases to trimming and J lost 2 bases; unmatched junction nucleotides: 3. The CDR3 loop reads CSGRDRGQETQYF. In DNA form, the CDR3 reads TGCAGTGGCCGGGACAGGGGGCAAGAGACCCAGTACTTC.

This clonotype was observed a handful of times. The gene calls are TRBV5-5 and TRBJ2-7, with D possibly matching TRBD1 (6 bases). CDR3 length equals 15 residues. V dropped 4 bases and J dropped 1 base, with 15 bases sitting between them. CDR1 and CDR2 (germline): SGHKS, YYEKEE (reference sequence). DNA of the CDR3: TGTGCCAGCAGCCCTATGGGGGCGGTTTCCTACGAGCAGTACTTC. This translates into CASSPMGAVSYEQYF.

This clonotype was counted ten times or more. This chain joins TRBV2 and TRBJ1-5; D is undetermined. Trimming removed 6 bases from V and 4 bases from J, with 19 bases in between. The CDR3 has 16 residues. The germline V gene encodes CDR1 SNHLY and CDR2 FYNNEI. CDR3 DNA sequence: TGTGCCAGCAGCCTCACGGAGGGCCTACTTAATCAGCCCCAGCATTTT. This gives the protein CASSLTEGLLNQPQHF.

The chain is built from TRBV12-3 or TRBV12-4 and TRBJ2-5, with D perhaps TRBD2 (6 bases). The germline V and J ends were trimmed by 3 bases and 5 bases, with 10 bases remaining between them. The CDR3 runs to 13 residues. CDR3 sequence: CASSFDGSETQYF. DNA of the CDR3: TGTGCCAGCAGTTTCGACGGGAGCGAGACCCAGTACTTC.

This clonotype was seen a handful of times. The J gene is TRBJ1-1, the V gene TRBV27; a possible D gene is TRBD1 (6 bases). The V and J ends lost 6 bases and 3 bases respectively, with 23 bases between them. Germline V lookup: CDR1 MNHEY, CDR2 SMNVEV (reference sequence). This CDR3 is 17 amino acids long. The CDR3 here is CASSLPGQVILYTEAFF. DNA of the CDR3: TGTGCCAGCAGCCTACCGGGACAAGTGATTCTCTACACTGAAGCTTTCTTT.

This chain joins TRBV6-1 and TRBJ2-5; the D is unclear. V was pared by 7 bases and J by 2 bases, with 14 bases between. Per germline, CDR1 MNHNS and CDR2 SASEGT. The length of the CDR3 is 14 residues. CDR3 nucleotides: TGTGCCAGCAAACGGATGCCCACTCAAGAGACCCAGTACTTC. Translating it yields CASKRMPTQETQYF.

The chain joins TRBV10-3 to TRBJ2-2; no clear D. The CDR3 runs to 16 residues. Germline CDR1 reads ENHRY; CDR2 reads SYGVKD. V was cut by 3 bases and J by 4 bases, with 15 bases left in between. CDR3 loop: CAISDWLQTFTGELFF. CDR3 bases: TGTGCCATCAGTGACTGGCTCCAGACTTTCACCGGGGAGCTGTTTTTT.

The CDR3 reads CASTGTSRLLGELFF. In DNA, the CDR3 is TGTGCCAGCACCGGGACTAGTAGATTGCTCGGGGAGCTGTTTTTT. V gene TRBV2 combines with J gene TRBJ2-2, with 8 bases fitting TRBD2. Trimming took 7 bases from V and 7 from J; bases not matched to a gene: 11. This CDR3 has 15 residues. Germline V gene data show CDR1 as SNHLY and CDR2 as FYNNEI.

This clonotype was observed at least ten times. The chain combines TRBV2 with TRBJ2-3; D may be TRBD1 or TRBD2 (7 bases each). Germline loops: CDR1 SNHLY, CDR2 FYNNEI. Deletions cut 6 bases from V and 6 bases from J, with 22 bases between. The CDR3 runs 16 residues. This CDR3 reads CASSPPPGGDSDTQYF. DNA of the CDR3: TGTGCCAGCAGCCCCCCCCCAGGGGGGGATTCGGATACGCAGTATTTT.

The V and J genes are TRBV7-8 and TRBJ2-7; D may be TRBD2 (5 bases). Germline V CDR1 and CDR2: SGHVS, FQNEAQ. Trimming shortened V by 5 bases and J by 0 bases, and 11 bases separated the two germline ends. This CDR3 spans 14 amino acids. The DNA of the CDR3 is TGTGCCAGCAGCCGCGCGGGTTCCTCCTACGAGCAGTACTTC. Its protein product is CASSRAGSSYEQYF.

The chain recombines TRBV12-3 or TRBV12-4 with TRBJ2-1, with unresolved D. This CDR3 is 13 amino acids long. Trimming took 7 bases from V and 3 from J, leaving 10 bases between them. The CDR3 is CASTDADYNEQFF. CDR3 coding DNA: TGTGCCAGCACAGACGCCGACTACAATGAGCAGTTCTTC.

In its sample, this clonotype was seen a few times. The chain recombines TRBV3-1 with TRBJ1-1; D perhaps matches TRBD1 (5 bases). The CDR3 spans 15 residues. Germline-derived CDR1 and CDR2 are LGHDT and YNNKEL (reference sequence). V lost 0 bases and J lost 1, with 9 bases in between. CDR3 sequence (DNA): TGTGCCAGCAGCCAAGATTGGGGGGAGAACACTGAAGCTTTCTTT. It specifies CASSQDWGENTEAFF.

This chain joins TRBV12-3 or TRBV12-4 and TRBJ1-5; D not certain. Trimming shortened V by 8 bases and J by 6 bases, and 17 bases separated the two germline ends. This CDR3 has 14 residues. The CDR3 bases are TGTGCCAGCGGCCTGCGCGGGCGCGTTCAGCCCCAGCATTTT. Amino acid sequence: CASGLRGRVQPQHF.

This clonotype was counted ten times or more. This rearrangement joins TRBV12-3 or TRBV12-4 to TRBJ1-1; no reliable D call. V lost 4 bases to trimming and J lost 4 bases, with 4 bases between them. The CDR3 spans 11 residues. CDR3: CASSYSTEAFF. Written as DNA, the CDR3 is TGTGCCAGCAGTTATAGCACTGAAGCTTTCTTT.

This clonotype has more than one count but fewer than ten. This chain joins TRBV9 and TRBJ2-1; D may match TRBD1 or TRBD2 (5 bases each). Germline values: CDR1 SGDLS, CDR2 YYNGEE. CDR3 length: 15 residues. Trimming took 3 bases from V and 4 from J, leaving 14 bases between them. This CDR3 is CASSASGTEYNEQFF. CDR3 nucleotide sequence: TGTGCCAGCAGCGCATCCGGGACGGAATACAATGAGCAGTTCTTC.

V and J are TRBV20-1 and TRBJ2-2; TRBD2 is a possible D gene (5 bases). Trimming removed 3 bases from V and 6 bases from J, with 17 bases in between. The germline gives CDR1 DFQATT, CDR2 SNEGSKA (reference sequence). The CDR3 totals 15 residues. The CDR3 sequence is CSARLIRGNSGELFF. In DNA, the CDR3 is TGCAGTGCTAGGTTAATCCGGGGAAACTCCGGGGAGCTGTTTTTT.

This clonotype was found a few times. The rearrangement links TRBV20-1 to TRBJ1-6; 7 bases fit TRBD1. The CDR3 extends over 14 amino acids. V lost 5 bases, J lost 7 bases, and 8 bases stayed unmatched. CDR1 DFQATT and CDR2 SNEGSKA come from the germline V gene (reference sequence). The chain's CDR3 is CSAQTGTENSPLHF. CDR3 coding DNA: TGCAGTGCTCAGACCGGGACAGAGAATTCACCCCTCCACTTT.

The V and J genes are TRBV7-8 and TRBJ2-7; D is ambiguous. Deletions cut 10 bases from V and 2 bases from J, with 12 bases between. Per the germline V gene, CDR1 is SGHVS and CDR2 is FQNEAQ. There are 12 residues in the CDR3. The CDR3 region is CAISRNTYEQYF. CDR3 DNA: TGTGCCATCAGTCGAAACACCTACGAGCAGTACTTC.